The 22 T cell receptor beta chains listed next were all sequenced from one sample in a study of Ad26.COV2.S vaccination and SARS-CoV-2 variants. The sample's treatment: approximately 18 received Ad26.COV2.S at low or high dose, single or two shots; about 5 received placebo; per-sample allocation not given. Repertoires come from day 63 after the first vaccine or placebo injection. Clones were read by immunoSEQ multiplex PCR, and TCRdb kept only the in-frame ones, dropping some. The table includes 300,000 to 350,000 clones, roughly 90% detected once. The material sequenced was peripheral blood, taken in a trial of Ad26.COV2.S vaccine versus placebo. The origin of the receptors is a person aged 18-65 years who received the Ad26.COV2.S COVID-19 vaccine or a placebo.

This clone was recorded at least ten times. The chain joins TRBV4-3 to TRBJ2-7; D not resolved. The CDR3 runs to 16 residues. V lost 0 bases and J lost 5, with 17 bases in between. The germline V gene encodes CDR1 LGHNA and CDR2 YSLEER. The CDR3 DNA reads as TGCGCCAGCAGCCAAGATCTGACGACTCAAGTCCACGAGCAGTACTTC. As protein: CASSQDLTTQVHEQYF.

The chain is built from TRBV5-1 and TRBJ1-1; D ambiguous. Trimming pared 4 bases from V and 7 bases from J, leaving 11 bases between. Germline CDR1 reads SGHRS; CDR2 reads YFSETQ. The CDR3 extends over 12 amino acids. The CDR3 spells CASSPGGYEAFF. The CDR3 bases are TGCGCCAGCAGCCCCGGAGGGTATGAAGCTTTCTTT.

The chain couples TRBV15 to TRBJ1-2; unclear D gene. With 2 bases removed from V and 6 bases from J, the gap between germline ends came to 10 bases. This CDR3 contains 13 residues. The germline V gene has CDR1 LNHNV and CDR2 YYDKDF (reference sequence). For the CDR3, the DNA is TGTGCCACCAGCAGACAAATTGGGGATGGCTACACCTTC. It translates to CATSRQIGDGYTF.

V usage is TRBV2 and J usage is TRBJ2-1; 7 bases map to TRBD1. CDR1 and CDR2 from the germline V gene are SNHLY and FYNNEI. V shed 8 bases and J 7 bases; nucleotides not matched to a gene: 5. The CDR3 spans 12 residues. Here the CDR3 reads CASWTGRNEQFF. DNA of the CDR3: TGTGCCAGCTGGACAGGACGGAATGAGCAGTTCTTC.

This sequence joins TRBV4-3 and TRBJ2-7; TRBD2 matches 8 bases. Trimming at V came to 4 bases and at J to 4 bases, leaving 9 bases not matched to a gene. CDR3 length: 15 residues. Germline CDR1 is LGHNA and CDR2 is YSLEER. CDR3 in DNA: TGCGCCAGCAGCCTTTCCCGGGAGGGGGGGTACGAGCAGTACTTC. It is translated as CASSLSREGGYEQYF.

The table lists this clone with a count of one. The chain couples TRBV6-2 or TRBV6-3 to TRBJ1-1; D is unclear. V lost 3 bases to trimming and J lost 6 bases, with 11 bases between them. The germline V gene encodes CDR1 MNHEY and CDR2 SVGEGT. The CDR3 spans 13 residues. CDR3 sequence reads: CASSYAGSPEAFF. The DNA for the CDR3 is TGTGCCAGCAGTTATGCGGGGTCTCCTGAAGCTTTCTTT.

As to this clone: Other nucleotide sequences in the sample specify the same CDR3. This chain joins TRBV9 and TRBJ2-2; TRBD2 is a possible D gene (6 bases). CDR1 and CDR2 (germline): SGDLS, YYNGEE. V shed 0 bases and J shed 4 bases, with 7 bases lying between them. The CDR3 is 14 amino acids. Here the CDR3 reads CASSVGLGTGELFF. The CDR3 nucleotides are TGTGCCAGCAGCGTAGGACTAGGCACCGGGGAGCTGTTTTTT.

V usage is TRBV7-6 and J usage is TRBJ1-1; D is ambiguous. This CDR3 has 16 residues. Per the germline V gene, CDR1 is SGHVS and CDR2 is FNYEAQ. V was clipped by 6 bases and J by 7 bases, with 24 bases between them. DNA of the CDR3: TGTGCCAGCAGTAAGGATCGGGGTCAGGCATCAGTTGAAGCTTTCTTT. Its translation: CASSKDRGQASVEAFF.

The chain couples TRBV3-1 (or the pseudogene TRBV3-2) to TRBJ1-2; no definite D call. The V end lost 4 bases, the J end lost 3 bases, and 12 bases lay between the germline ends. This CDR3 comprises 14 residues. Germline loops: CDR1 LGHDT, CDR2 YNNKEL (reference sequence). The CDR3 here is CASSPTGEYYGYTF. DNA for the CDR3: TGTGCCAGCAGCCCCACCGGCGAATACTATGGCTACACCTTC.

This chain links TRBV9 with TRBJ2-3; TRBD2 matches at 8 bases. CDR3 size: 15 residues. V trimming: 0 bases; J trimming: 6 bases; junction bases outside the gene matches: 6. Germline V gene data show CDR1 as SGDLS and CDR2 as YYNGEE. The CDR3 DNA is TGTGCCAGCAGCGTAGGCGGTAGCGGGGTGGATACGCAGTATTTT. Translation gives CASSVGGSGVDTQYF.

CDR3 residues: CASSPHNGGMEAFF. The CDR3 DNA follows: TGTGCCAGCAGCCCCCACAATGGCGGGATGGAAGCTTTCTTT. The rearrangement joins TRBV7-8 to TRBJ1-1; no clear D gene. CDR1 and CDR2 from the germline V gene are SGHVS and FQNEAQ. Trimming took off 5 bases at V and 8 bases at J, with 18 bases between the two ends. The CDR3 is 14 amino acids. The full variable domain, in which reference TRBV7-8 and TRBJ1-1 provide the parts outside the CDR3, is GAGVSQSPRYKVAKRGQDVALRCDPISGHVSLFWYQQALGQGPEFLTYFQNEAQLDKSGLPSDRFFAERPEGSVSTLKIQRTQQEDSAVYLCASSPHNGGMEAFFGQGTRLTVV.

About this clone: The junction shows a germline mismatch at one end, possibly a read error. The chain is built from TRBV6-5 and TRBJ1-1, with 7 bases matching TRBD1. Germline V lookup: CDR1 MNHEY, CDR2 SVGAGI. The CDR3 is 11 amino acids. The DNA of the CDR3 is TGCAACACCGGACAGGCCGGAGTGTCTTTCTTT. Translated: CNTGQAGVSFF.

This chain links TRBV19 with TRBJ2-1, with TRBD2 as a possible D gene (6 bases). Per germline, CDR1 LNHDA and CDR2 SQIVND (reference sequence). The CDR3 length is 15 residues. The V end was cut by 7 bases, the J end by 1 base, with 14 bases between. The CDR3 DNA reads TGTGCCAGTAAACCGGGACTGTTATCCTACAATGAGCAGTTCTTC. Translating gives CASKPGLLSYNEQFF.

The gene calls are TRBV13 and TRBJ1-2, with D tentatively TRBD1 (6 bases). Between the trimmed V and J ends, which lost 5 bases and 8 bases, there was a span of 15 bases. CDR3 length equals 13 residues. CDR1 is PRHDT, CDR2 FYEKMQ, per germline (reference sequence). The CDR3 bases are TGTGCCAGCAGCCTACAGGGTTGGAGCGGCTACACCTTC. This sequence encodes CASSLQGWSGYTF.

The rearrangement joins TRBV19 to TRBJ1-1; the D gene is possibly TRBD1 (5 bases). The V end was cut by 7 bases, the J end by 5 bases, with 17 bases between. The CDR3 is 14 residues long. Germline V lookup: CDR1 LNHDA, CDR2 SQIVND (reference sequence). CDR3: CASTLGEGGTEAFF. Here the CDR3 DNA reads TGTGCCAGTACTTTAGGGGAGGGTGGGACTGAAGCTTTCTTT.

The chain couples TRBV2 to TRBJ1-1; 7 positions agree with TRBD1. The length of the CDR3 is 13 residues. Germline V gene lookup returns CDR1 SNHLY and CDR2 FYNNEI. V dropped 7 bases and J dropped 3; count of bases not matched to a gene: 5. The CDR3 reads CASTRGIDTEAFF. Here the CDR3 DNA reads TGTGCCAGCACCAGGGGGATCGACACTGAAGCTTTCTTT.

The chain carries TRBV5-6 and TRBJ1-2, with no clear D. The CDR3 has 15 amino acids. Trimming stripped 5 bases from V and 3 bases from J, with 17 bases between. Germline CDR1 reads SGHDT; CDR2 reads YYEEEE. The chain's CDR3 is CASRGFWNIDYGYTF. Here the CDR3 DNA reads TGTGCCAGCAGGGGATTTTGGAACATCGACTATGGCTACACCTTC.

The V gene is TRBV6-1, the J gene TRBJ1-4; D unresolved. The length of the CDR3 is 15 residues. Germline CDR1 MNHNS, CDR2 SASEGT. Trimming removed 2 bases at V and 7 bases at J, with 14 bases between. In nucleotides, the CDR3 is TGTGCCAGCAGTGAACCTAGGGTAATGAGTGAAAAACTGTTTTTT. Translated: CASSEPRVMSEKLFF.

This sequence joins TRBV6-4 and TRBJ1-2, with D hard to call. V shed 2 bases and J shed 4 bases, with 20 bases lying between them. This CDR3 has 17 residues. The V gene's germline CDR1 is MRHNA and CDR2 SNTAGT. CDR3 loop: CASSDVFESIPIYGYTF. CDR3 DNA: TGTGCCAGCAGTGACGTGTTCGAGAGTATTCCGATCTATGGCTACACCTTC.

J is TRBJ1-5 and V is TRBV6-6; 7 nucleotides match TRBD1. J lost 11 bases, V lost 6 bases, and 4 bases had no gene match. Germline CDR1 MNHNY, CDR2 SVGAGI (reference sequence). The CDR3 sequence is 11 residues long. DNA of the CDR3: TGTGCCAGCAGGGAAGACAGGGCCCAGCATTTT. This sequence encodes CASREDRAQHF.

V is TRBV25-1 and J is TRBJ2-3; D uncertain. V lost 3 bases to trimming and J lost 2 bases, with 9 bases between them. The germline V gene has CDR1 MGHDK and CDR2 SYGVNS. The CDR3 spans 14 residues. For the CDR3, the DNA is TGTGCCAGCAGTGATCCCCAACTCACAGATACGCAGTATTTT. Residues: CASSDPQLTDTQYF. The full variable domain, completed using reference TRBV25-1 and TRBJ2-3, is EADIYQTPRYLVIGTGKKITLECSQTMGHDKMYWYQQDPGMELHLIHYSYGVNSTEKGDLSSESTVSRIRTEHFPLTLESARPSHTSQYLCASSDPQLTDTQYFGPGTRLTVL.

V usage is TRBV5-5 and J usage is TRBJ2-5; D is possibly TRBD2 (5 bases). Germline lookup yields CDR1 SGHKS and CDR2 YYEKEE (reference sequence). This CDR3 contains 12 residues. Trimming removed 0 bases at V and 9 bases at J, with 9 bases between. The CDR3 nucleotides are TGTGCCAGCAGCTTGGACGTCGGGGCCCAGTACTTC. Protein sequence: CASSLDVGAQYF.